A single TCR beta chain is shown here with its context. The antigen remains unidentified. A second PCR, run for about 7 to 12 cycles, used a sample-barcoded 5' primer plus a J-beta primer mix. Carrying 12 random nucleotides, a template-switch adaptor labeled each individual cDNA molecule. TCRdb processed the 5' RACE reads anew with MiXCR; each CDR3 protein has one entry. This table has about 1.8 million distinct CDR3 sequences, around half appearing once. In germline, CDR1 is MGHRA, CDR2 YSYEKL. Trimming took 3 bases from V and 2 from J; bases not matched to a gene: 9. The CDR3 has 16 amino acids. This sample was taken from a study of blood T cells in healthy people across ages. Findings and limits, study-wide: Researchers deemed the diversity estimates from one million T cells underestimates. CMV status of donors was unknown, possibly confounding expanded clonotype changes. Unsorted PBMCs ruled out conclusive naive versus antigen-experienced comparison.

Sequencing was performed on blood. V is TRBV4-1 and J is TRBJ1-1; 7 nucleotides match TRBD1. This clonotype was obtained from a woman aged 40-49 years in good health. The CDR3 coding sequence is TGCGCCAGCAGCCAGGAAGGGGGACAGCCAAACACTGAAGCTTTCTTT. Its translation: CASSQEGGQPNTEAFF.